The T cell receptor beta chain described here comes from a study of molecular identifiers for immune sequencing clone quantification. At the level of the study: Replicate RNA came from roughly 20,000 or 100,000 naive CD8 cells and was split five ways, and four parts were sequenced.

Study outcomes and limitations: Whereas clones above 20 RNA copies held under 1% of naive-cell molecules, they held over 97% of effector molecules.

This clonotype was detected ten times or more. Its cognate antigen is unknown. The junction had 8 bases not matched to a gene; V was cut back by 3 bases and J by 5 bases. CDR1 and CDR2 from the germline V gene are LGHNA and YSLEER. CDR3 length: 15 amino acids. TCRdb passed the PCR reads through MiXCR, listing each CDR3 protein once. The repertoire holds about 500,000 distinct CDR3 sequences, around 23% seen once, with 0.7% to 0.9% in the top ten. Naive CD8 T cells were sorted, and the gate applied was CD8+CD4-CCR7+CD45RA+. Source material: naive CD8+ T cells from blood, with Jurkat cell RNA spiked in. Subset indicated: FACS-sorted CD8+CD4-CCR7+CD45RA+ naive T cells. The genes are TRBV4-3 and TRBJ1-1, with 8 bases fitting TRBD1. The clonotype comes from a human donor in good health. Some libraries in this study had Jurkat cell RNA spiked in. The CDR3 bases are TGCGCCAGCAGCCATTACGGACAGGGCGGGACTGAAGCTTTCTTT. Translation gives CASSHYGQGGTEAFF.